Sequencing of this TCR beta chain was carried out in a study of cytomegalovirus exposure and HLA in healthy donors. Study summary: A prior study identified 117 million unique TCR beta sequences from about 180 million T cells. Out of 350 to 400 genotyped donors, 81% belonged to the Caucasian-associated ancestry cluster. The study, taken as a whole, reports: Apparent HLA restriction characterized most CMV-associated TCR beta chains in a later analysis. There were reportedly fewer N-insertions in an Asian-associated ancestry cluster than the roughly 670-donor mean, in a later analysis.

Regarding this clone: Its target is unknown.

The V end lost 0 bases, the J end lost 2 bases, and 6 bases lay between the germline ends. The CDR3 sequence is 13 residues long. Vbeta (60) and Jbeta (13) primers were used in the PCR. TCRdb's copy holds only in-frame clones and misses some; the assay was immunoSEQ multiplex PCR. This table has 210,000 or so clones, around 80% appearing once. The TCR sequence derives from a woman aged 55-69 years in good health and CMV-seropositive. The sample comprised PBMCs. This sequence joins TRBV5-7 and TRBJ2-7; no clear D gene. TRBV5-7 is noted as an ORF with a role that remains uncertain. CDR3 nucleotides: TGTGCCAGCAGCTTGGGGCCCGCCTACGAGCAGTACTTC. This encodes CASSLGPAYEQYF.